This TCR beta chain was documented in a study of regulatory T cells in long-lasting Graves disease. The study, taken as a whole, reports: Favored gene segments in persistent disease were TRBV28, TRBJ1-2 and TRBJ2-5. Among persistent patients, a larger number of public clonotypes were shared (roughly 2,700) than among newly diagnosed patients (roughly 970).

The time point was: persistent/refractory GD, antithyroid drugs over 5 years with positive TRAb. PBMC RNA served as the TCR library source. Comment on this clonotype: The antigen is unknown. Given a much more abundant clone one base away, this may be a read error.

The germline V gene has CDR1 SEHNR and CDR2 FQNEAQ (reference sequence). V lost 9 bases to trimming and J lost 1 base, with 12 bases between them. The CDR3 totals 13 residues. Building of the TCR beta libraries involved iRepertoire HTBI primers and Arm-PCR of CDR3 regions. One entry per CDR3 protein results from TCRdb running MiXCR on the multiplex PCR reads. The table includes 450,000 or so distinct CDR3 sequences, approximately 22% detected once. This TCR was sampled from a female donor with Graves disease. The input for sequencing was peripheral blood mononuclear cells (PBMCs), taken when the disease was refractory, from a patient treated with antithyroid drugs. This chain connects TRBV7-9 to TRBJ2-5; no definite D call. CDR3 bases: TGTGCCAGTCAGTTTGTCGGCCAAGAGACCCAGTACTTC. Its translation: CASQFVGQETQYF.